This T cell receptor (beta chain) was recorded in a study of beta chain features in type 1 diabetes. The sequenced template was cDNA made from the entire isolated RNA. TCRdb's copy holds only in-frame clones and misses some; the assay was immunoSEQ multiplex PCR. The top ten hold 0.05% to 0.065% of the sample, which has around 500,000 clones, approximately 31% seen once. From germline, CDR1 is SGDLS and CDR2 YYNGEE. Trimming shortened V by 0 bases and J by 0 bases, and 16 bases separated the two germline ends. The CDR3 length is 17 residues. Turning to this clone: Its antigen is unknown.

General study results and limits: TCRB repertoires of naive, central memory and Treg cells appeared more similar among patients than among healthy donors.

The receptor was derived from a man between 18 and 35 years old in good health. This chain links TRBV9 with TRBJ2-7, with TRBD2 as a possible D gene (5 bases). The source material was naive CD4+ T cells from blood. The CDR3 DNA reads as TGTGCCAGCAGCGTAGGGAAGGGAGTGGTAAGCTCCTACGAGCAGTACTTC. It specifies CASSVGKGVVSSYEQYF.